This T cell receptor (beta chain) emerged from a study of radiotherapy plus CTLA-4 blockade in lung cancer (dated by TCRdb to 2016 to 2018). Background on the whole study: Among the enrolled patients, 18% had an objective response, and less than 40% reached disease control. Overall results and qualifications from the work: Increased serum interferon-beta after radiation, together with early dynamic changes in blood T cell clones, were reported to be the strongest predictors of response. After treatment with radiotherapy and ipilimumab, TCR clones that originated in tumors expanded in peripheral blood.

From the cysteine through the phenylalanine, the CDR3 covers 18 amino acids. The CDR3 DNA has 54 bases and is translated from base 1. The germline V gene supplies CDR1 SGHVS and CDR2 FQNEAQ. Trimming takes 8 bases from V and 2 bases from J, and the germline ends sit 24 bases apart. Library generation was performed with the immunoSEQ multiplex PCR assay. TCRdb holds this immuneACCESS table with in-frame rearrangements only. Some clones are missing; in checked studies, unresolved V genes explain under half, and the rest has no known cause. The sample data list 95,000 to 150,000 clones, and just under 90% of these were observed just once. The biggest ten clones account for just under 7% of the sample. The study evaluated CTLA-4 blockade (ipilimumab) given together with focal radiation therapy in patients who had chemo-refractory metastatic non-small-cell lung cancer. On this clone: The clone's antigen remains unknown. Base-call qualities are not available, and no considerably larger clone is one nucleotide away.

The sample was peripheral blood, taken from a patient treated with radiotherapy plus ipilimumab. The source of this sequence is a human donor with non-small cell lung cancer that progressed on radiotherapy plus ipilimumab. This chain joins TRBV7-8 to TRBJ2-2, with TRBD2 as a weak D call on 6 bases. The DNA reads as follows: TGTGCCAGCTTAACCGGCCGCTGGGACTTGTTTAACACCGGGGAGCTGTTTTTT. It specifies CASLTGRWDLFNTGELFF.